The subject of this entry is one T cell receptor (beta chain). Its antigen remains unknown. This CDR3 is built from 12 residues. Germline CDR1 is SQVTM and CDR2 is ANQGSEA. Trimming cost V 4 bases and J 4 bases, with 8 bases left between them. The entry originates in a study of tumor and adjacent non-tumor tissue in lung cancer. On the study more broadly: Some 3.9 million productive TCRbeta reads were obtained per sample on average. Study-wide findings and caveats: Significantly higher TCR diversity was found in tumor than normal lung.

No cell sorting was done before RNA was extracted from the tissue. A modified ARM-PCR protocol with three rounds of nested PCR amplified TCRbeta. TCRdb re-derived calls from the multiplex PCR reads in MiXCR, one entry per CDR3 protein. The sample consists of approximately 150,000 distinct CDR3 sequences, 60% to 70% of them appearing once. The chain employs TRBV29-1 and TRBJ1-5, with D unresolved. Input material: lung tumor tissue. The clonotype comes from a man aged 55 to 70 with small cell lung cancer. The CDR3 DNA sequence: TGCAGCGTTGGGGCCCCGAATCAGCCCCAGCATTTT. Translation: CSVGAPNQPQHF.